The 23 T cell receptor beta chains below come from one sample, sequenced in a study of T cells in Graves' hyperthyroidism and ophthalmopathy (dated by TCRdb to between 2018 and 2021). Library preparation was by multiplex PCR. TCRdb records Illumina HiSeq 2000 as the sequencer. The TCR beta CDR3 regions were amplified from the RNA transcripts. The TCR CDR3 was subjected to a first round of RT-PCR using the HTBI primer set and the Qiagen OneStep RT-PCR kit. TCRdb itself trimmed the public reads at Q25 with fastp, ran MiXCR and retained productive beta chains. One record per CDR3 amino acid sequence lists the most common genes and DNA. The sample table lists 650,000 to 850,000 distinct CDR3 sequences, roughly a sixth of them with a count of one. The top ten clonotypes cover around 17% of the sample. What was sequenced was blood. These receptors all stem from a woman aged 45 to 65 with Graves' hyperthyroidism that later progressed to Graves' ophthalmopathy.

This clonotype occurred many times. This chain connects TRBV27 to TRBJ1-2; 9 bases are shared with TRBD1. V lost 5 bases to trimming and J lost 3 bases; unmatched junction nucleotides: 4. Germline CDR1 is MNHEY and CDR2 is SMNVEV (reference sequence). The CDR3 has 14 amino acids. DNA of the CDR3: TGTGCCAGCAGTCCCTGGACAGGGGACTATGGCTACACCTTC. Protein: CASSPWTGDYGYTF.

In its sample, this clonotype was seen a few times. The CDR3 is CAWTPGQRTYEQYF. The CDR3, as DNA: TGTGCCTGGACCCCGGGACAGCGAACCTACGAGCAGTACTTC. This chain joins TRBV30 and TRBJ2-7, with 7 positions matching TRBD1. V lost 4 bases, J lost 2 bases, and 8 bases stayed unmatched. This CDR3 is built from 14 residues. In germline, CDR1 is GTSNPN, CDR2 SVGIG (reference sequence).

In its sample, this clonotype was seen a few times. The gene calls are TRBV12-3 or TRBV12-4 and TRBJ2-2; D possibly corresponds to TRBD2 (5 bases). V dropped 6 bases and J dropped 4 bases, with 15 bases sitting between them. The length of the CDR3 is 15 residues. CDR3 residues: CASSLRASITGELFF. The CDR3, as DNA: TGTGCCAGCAGCCTGCGGGCTAGCATCACCGGGGAGCTGTTTTTT.

This clonotype was observed a handful of times. V gene TRBV5-6 combines with J gene TRBJ2-3; no reliable D call. The CDR3 is 15 residues long. The germline gives CDR1 SGHDT, CDR2 YYEEEE. Trimming stripped 3 bases from V and 0 bases from J, with 11 bases between. The CDR3 sequence is CASSSLRLSTDTQYF. DNA for the CDR3: TGTGCCAGCAGCTCCCTTCGACTTAGCACAGATACGCAGTATTTT.

The count of this clonotype is one. This may come from a read error, since a much larger clone is one base off. V gene TRBV6-5 combines with J gene TRBJ2-5; no clear D gene. Germline V CDR1 and CDR2: MNHEY, SVGAGI. The CDR3 runs to 14 residues. The germline V and J ends were trimmed by 0 bases and 1 base, with 6 bases remaining between them. The CDR3 DNA is TGTGCCAGCAGTTACTCGCTACCCCAAGAGACCCAGTACTTC. Translating it yields CASSYSLPQETQYF.

This clonotype has at least ten counts. This chain connects TRBV7-2 to TRBJ1-1, with 7 bases fitting TRBD1. J lost 8 bases, V lost 1 base, and 4 bases had no gene match. CDR3 length: 13 residues. Germline lookup yields CDR1 SGHTA and CDR2 FQGNSA. CDR3 sequence: CASSLVSTGEAFF. The CDR3 nucleotides read TGTGCCAGCAGCTTAGTCTCGACAGGGGAAGCTTTCTTT.

The V call is TRBV4-1, the J call TRBJ2-3, with TRBD2 identical over 9 bases. The germline V gene encodes CDR1 MGHRA and CDR2 YSYEKL. CDR3 length equals 16 residues. Losses at the gene ends were 0 bases for V and 4 bases for J; bases not matched to a gene: 5. The CDR3 sequence: CASSQERRGGSDTQYF. In nucleotides, the CDR3 is TGCGCCAGCAGCCAAGAGAGGCGGGGGGGCTCAGATACGCAGTATTTT.

A few counts support this clonotype. J is TRBJ1-1 and V is TRBV2; possibly TRBD1 for D (5 bases). The CDR3 is 11 residues long. CDR1 is SNHLY, CDR2 FYNNEI, per germline. Trimming stripped 8 bases from V and 4 bases from J, with 8 bases between. The CDR3 DNA is TGTGCCAGCCAGGGCGTCACTGAAGCTTTCTTT. This encodes CASQGVTEAFF.

This clonotype was detected only a few times. The chain has TRBV24-1 and TRBJ1-1, with D possibly TRBD1 on 5 matching bases. Germline CDR1 is KGHDR and CDR2 is SFDVKD. The ends were cut back, 5 bases at V and 1 base at J, with 13 bases in the middle. The CDR3 consists of 15 residues. CDR3 coding DNA: TGTGCCACCAGTGGCCCCAGTCAGGGGAACACTGAAGCTTTCTTT. Protein product: CATSGPSQGNTEAFF.

The sample holds many counts of this clonotype. The chain carries TRBV3-1 and TRBJ1-1; TRBD1 aligns across 9 bases. V was clipped by 1 base and J by 5 bases; unmatched bases: 5. This CDR3 region has 15 residues. The germline gives CDR1 LGHDT, CDR2 YNNKEL (reference sequence). The CDR3 is CASSQVTGGRTEAFF. CDR3 DNA sequence: TGTGCCAGCAGCCAAGTGACAGGGGGAAGGACTGAAGCTTTCTTT.

This chain's CDR3 is CATTGPITDTQYF. Here the CDR3 DNA reads TGTGCCACCACGGGACCGATCACAGATACGCAGTATTTT. The chain is built from TRBV6-1 and TRBJ2-3; TRBD1 or TRBD2 may be the D gene (5 bases each). Germline lookup yields CDR1 MNHNS and CDR2 SASEGT. The CDR3 contains 13 residues. Between the trimmed V and J ends, which lost 10 bases and 2 bases, there was a span of 13 bases.

The chain joins TRBV7-3 to TRBJ1-1; TRBD1 is a possible D gene (5 bases). Germline CDR1 SGHTA, CDR2 FQGTGA. Trimming stripped 1 base from V and 4 bases from J, with 10 bases between. The CDR3 length is 14 residues. The CDR3 nucleotides read TGTGCCAGCAGCTTAATGGGGGGGTCCACTGAAGCTTTCTTT. It codes for CASSLMGGSTEAFF. Filled out from reference TRBV7-3 and TRBJ1-1, the complete variable domain reads GAGVSQTPSNKVTEKGKYVELRCDPISGHTALYWYRQSLGQGPEFLIYFQGTGAADDSGLPNDRFFAVRPEGSVSTLKIQRTERGDSAVYLCASSLMGGSTEAFFGQGTRLTVV.

Concerning this clonotype: A much larger clone is a single base away; this may be a read error. The rearrangement uses TRBV29-1 and TRBJ1-1; no clear D gene. This CDR3 is built from 12 residues. CDR1 SQVTM and CDR2 ANQGSEA come from the germline V gene. Written as DNA, the CDR3 is TGCAACGTTGAAGACCTGAACACTGAAGCTTTCTTT. Its translation is CNVEDLNTEAFF.

This clonotype has at least ten counts. This rearrangement joins TRBV5-6 to TRBJ1-1; D may be TRBD1 (5 bases). Trimming stripped 1 base from V and 4 bases from J, with 20 bases between. Germline CDR1 reads SGHDT; CDR2 reads YYEEEE. CDR3 length equals 17 residues. The CDR3 DNA follows: TGTGCCAGCAGCTTGCCCCCCGACAGTTGGTTGGGCACTGAAGCTTTCTTT. Translating it yields CASSLPPDSWLGTEAFF.

A note on this clonotype: Just one base apart from a much larger clone, this may be a read error. The rearrangement uses TRBV7-9 and TRBJ2-7; a possible D gene is TRBD1 (6 bases). Trimming took 1 base from V and 5 from J, leaving 9 bases between them. CDR1 SEHNR and CDR2 FQNEAQ come from the germline V gene (reference sequence). CDR3 length: 13 residues. CDR3 coding DNA: TGTGCCAGCAGCTTAGTGACAGGCGACGAGCAGTACTTC. It encodes CASSLVTGDEQYF.

This clonotype showed up many times. The chain recombines TRBV20-1 with TRBJ2-3; TRBD1 might be the D (6 bases). V lost 1 base to trimming and J lost 1 base, with 6 bases between them. CDR1 and CDR2 from the germline V gene are DFQATT and SNEGSKA (reference sequence). CDR3 length: 13 residues. This chain's CDR3 is CSARGQGTDTQYF. The CDR3 DNA is TGCAGTGCTAGAGGACAGGGCACAGATACGCAGTATTTT.

There are a few counts of this clonotype. V and J are TRBV2 and TRBJ2-6; perhaps TRBD2 as D (5 bases). V was trimmed by 3 bases and J by 0 bases, leaving 12 bases between them. Per germline, CDR1 SNHLY and CDR2 FYNNEI. There are 17 residues in the CDR3. CDR3 in amino acids: CASSEEVQSSGANVLTF. As DNA, the CDR3 is TGTGCCAGCAGTGAGGAGGTACAATCCTCTGGGGCCAACGTCCTGACTTTC.

The chain is built from TRBV4-1 and TRBJ2-1; TRBD1 matches 10 bases. The J segment lost 5 bases and the V segment lost 5 bases, leaving 6 bases of the junction unmatched. This CDR3 is built from 15 residues. Germline V gene sequence: CDR1 MGHRA, CDR2 YSYEKL. CDR3 DNA: TGCGCCAGCAGCTATCCGGGACAGGGGAACAATGAGCAGTTCTTC. Amino acid sequence: CASSYPGQGNNEQFF.

This chain uses TRBV12-3 or TRBV12-4 with TRBJ1-4; no clear D gene. Trimming shortened V by 4 bases and J by 4 bases, and 10 bases separated the two germline ends. The CDR3 extends over 14 amino acids. CDR3 nucleotide sequence: TGTGCCAGCAGTTCCCGGACCCTTAATGAAAAACTGTTTTTT. Amino acid sequence: CASSSRTLNEKLFF.

This chain links TRBV7-9 with TRBJ2-7, with TRBD1 matching 9 bases. J gave up 1 base and V 3 bases, and 4 bases lay outside the gene matches. The CDR3 contains 15 residues. Per the germline V gene, CDR1 is SEHNR and CDR2 is FQNEAQ (reference sequence). The CDR3 DNA follows: TGTGCCAGCAGCTTTGGACAGGGGTCTTCCTACGAGCAGTACTTC. Amino acids: CASSFGQGSSYEQYF.

The DNA for the CDR3 is TGTGCCAGCAGCCCCCCCGGCGACTCTGGAAACACCATATATTTT. It specifies CASSPPGDSGNTIYF. The rearrangement uses TRBV5-8 and TRBJ1-3; D unresolved. CDR3 length: 15 amino acids. Per the germline V gene, CDR1 is SGHTS and CDR2 is YDEGEE. V was shortened by 4 bases and J by 0 bases, with 11 bases between the two germline ends.

This clonotype was counted at least ten times. The V call is TRBV11-1, the J call TRBJ1-1; D possibly corresponds to TRBD1 (5 bases). Trimming took 5 bases from V and 7 from J, leaving 11 bases between them. Germline V lookup: CDR1 SGHAT, CDR2 FQDESV (reference sequence). The CDR3 extends over 12 amino acids. The CDR3 sequence is CASSADIGEAFF. The CDR3 DNA sequence: TGTGCCAGCAGCGCGGACATCGGTGAAGCTTTCTTT.

This clonotype has a count of ten or more. The V and J genes are TRBV9 and TRBJ2-3, with D perhaps TRBD2 (6 bases). Trimming left V 0 bases short and J 0 bases short, with 11 bases between. Germline V gene data show CDR1 as SGDLS and CDR2 as YYNGEE. This CDR3 contains 16 residues. As DNA, the CDR3 is TGTGCCAGCAGCGTAGGTTGGCGGGGCAGCACAGATACGCAGTATTTT. As protein: CASSVGWRGSTDTQYF.